The TCR beta chain under discussion was sequenced for a study of chemoradiotherapy in HPV16-positive cancers. The study's findings and limits: HPV-responsive T-cell expansion during chemoradiotherapy was linked to improved recurrence-free survival in HPV16-positive patients. Candidate HPV-specific clones and E7-related TCR motifs grew in tumor during treatment. Only two HPV16-positive patients supplied the functional HPV-specificity definition.

Profiling relied on immunoSEQ multiplex PCR, and the TCRdb table lists in-frame clones only, not all of them. Of some 9,600 clones listed, about 82% are singletons. Germline V gene data show CDR1 as MDHEN and CDR2 as SYDVKM. CDR3 length: 15 residues. V was shortened by 5 bases and J by 2 bases, with 16 bases between the two germline ends. Details on this clone: Its matching antigen is unknown.

This receptor was taken from a human donor with HPV-associated anogenital cancer. The material was blood, obtained from a patient who underwent chemoradiotherapy. The chain carries TRBV28 and TRBJ2-7; D may be TRBD1 (6 bases). CDR3 nucleotides: TGTGCCAGCAGTGGCGGCCCGAGACAGGCCTACGAGCAGTACTTC. This codes for CASSGGPRQAYEQYF.